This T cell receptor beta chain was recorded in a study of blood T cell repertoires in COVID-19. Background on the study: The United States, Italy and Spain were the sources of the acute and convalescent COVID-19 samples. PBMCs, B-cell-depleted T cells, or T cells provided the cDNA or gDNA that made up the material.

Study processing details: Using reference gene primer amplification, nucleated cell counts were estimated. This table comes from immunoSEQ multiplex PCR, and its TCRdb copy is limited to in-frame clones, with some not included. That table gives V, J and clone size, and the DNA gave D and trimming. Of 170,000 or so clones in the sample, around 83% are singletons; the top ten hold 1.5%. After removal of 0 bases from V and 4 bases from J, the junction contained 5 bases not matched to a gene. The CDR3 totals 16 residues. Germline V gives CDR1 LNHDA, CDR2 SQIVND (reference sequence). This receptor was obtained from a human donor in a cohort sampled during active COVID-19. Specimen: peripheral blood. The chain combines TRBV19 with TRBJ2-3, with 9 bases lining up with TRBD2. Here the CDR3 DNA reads TGTGCCAGTAGTATAGAGGTGGGACTAGCTCCAGATACGCAGTATTTT. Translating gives CASSIEVGLAPDTQYF.